This T cell receptor (beta chain) was recorded in a study of response to subunit inactivated influenza vaccine. The study's findings and limits: It was the authors' suggestion that each seasonal influenza vaccination recruits few new T cells.

This clonotype came up many times. Its antigen is not known. CDR1 is SGHVS, CDR2 FNYEAQ, per germline. There are 14 residues in the CDR3. V was clipped by 5 bases and J by 1 base, with 11 bases between them. Using its own MiXCR run on the RT-PCR reads, TCRdb lists one record per CDR3 protein. In the table there are about 700,000 distinct CDR3 sequences, 15% to 19% of which are singletons. This specimen was PBMCs from blood, taken 11 to 12 days after vaccination. The chain carries TRBV7-6 and TRBJ1-1, with D tentatively TRBD1 (5 bases). The clonotype was recovered from a man in his forties or fifties who received an inactivated influenza vaccine. The CDR3 reads CASSPGGSNTEAFF. Written as DNA, the CDR3 is TGTGCCAGCAGCCCTGGGGGGTCGAACACTGAAGCTTTCTTT. The full variable domain, completed using reference TRBV7-6 and TRBJ1-1, is GAGVSQSPRYKVTKRGQDVALRCDPISGHVSLYWYRQALGQGPEFLTYFNYEAQQDKSGLPNDRFSAERPEGSISTLTIQRTEQRDSAMYRCASSPGGSNTEAFFGQGTRLTVV.